This T cell receptor (beta chain) was identified in a study of T cells in Graves' hyperthyroidism and ophthalmopathy. Study results and limitations: Also found in blood were most expanded thyroid clonotypes above 0.001. It was a median approximately 6 months before onset that the model predicted ophthalmopathy. A model built on 13 V-J features separated ophthalmopathy from stable hyperthyroidism.

TCR beta CDR3 region amplification was performed from RNA transcripts. Primed by the HTBI set, a first-round RT-PCR was run on the TCR CDR3. TCRdb called the multiplex PCR reads again in MiXCR, with one record for every CDR3 protein. Of a few hundred thousand distinct CDR3 sequences listed, around 46% are singletons. This clonotype was seen repeatedly, ten times or more. Its antigen is not identified. The V gene lost 2 bases and the J gene lost 6 bases, with 11 bases spanning the gap. CDR1 is DFQATT, CDR2 SNEGSKA, per germline (reference sequence). The CDR3 runs to 14 residues. The V gene is TRBV20-1, the J gene TRBJ1-6; no clear D. Sequencing used peripheral blood or thyroid tissue (not recorded which). The TCR originated in an adult woman with Graves' disease, either hyperthyroidism or ophthalmopathy (not recorded which). DNA for the CDR3: TGCAGTGCTAGACTGCAAGGTAGTAATTCACCCCTCCACTTT. Translated, it gives CSARLQGSNSPLHF.